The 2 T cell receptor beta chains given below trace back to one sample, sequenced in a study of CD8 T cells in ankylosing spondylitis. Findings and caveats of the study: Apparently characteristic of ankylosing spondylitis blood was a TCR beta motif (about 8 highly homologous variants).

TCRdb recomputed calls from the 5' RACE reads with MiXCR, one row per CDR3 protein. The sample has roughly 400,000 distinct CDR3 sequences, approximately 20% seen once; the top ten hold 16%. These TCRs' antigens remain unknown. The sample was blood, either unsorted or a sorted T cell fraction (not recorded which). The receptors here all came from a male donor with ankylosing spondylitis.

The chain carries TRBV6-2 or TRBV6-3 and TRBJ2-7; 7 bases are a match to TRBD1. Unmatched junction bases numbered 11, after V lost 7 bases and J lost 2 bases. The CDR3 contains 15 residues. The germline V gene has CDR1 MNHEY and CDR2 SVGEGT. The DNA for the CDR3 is TGTGCCAGCACCGTACGGGACAGACGAACCTACGAGCAGTACTTC. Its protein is CASTVRDRRTYEQYF.

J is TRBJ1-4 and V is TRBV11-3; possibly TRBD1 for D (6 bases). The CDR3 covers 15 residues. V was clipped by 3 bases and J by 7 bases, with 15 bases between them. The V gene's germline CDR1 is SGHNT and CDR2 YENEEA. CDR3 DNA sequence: TGTGCCAGCAGCTTCGGACAGCTGAGGGGTGAAAAACTGTTTTTT. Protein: CASSFGQLRGEKLFF.